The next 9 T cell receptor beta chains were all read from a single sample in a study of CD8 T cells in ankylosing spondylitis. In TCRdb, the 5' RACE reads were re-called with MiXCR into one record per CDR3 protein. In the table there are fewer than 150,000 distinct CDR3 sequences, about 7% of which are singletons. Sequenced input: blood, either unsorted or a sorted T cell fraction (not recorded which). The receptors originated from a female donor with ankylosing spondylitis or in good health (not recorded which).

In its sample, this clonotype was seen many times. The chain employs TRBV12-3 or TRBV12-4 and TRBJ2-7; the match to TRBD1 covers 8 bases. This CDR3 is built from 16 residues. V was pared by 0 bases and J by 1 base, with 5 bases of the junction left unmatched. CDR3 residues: CASSLAGGTGSYEQYF. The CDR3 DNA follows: TGTGCCAGCAGTTTAGCGGGCGGGACAGGTTCCTACGAGCAGTACTTC.

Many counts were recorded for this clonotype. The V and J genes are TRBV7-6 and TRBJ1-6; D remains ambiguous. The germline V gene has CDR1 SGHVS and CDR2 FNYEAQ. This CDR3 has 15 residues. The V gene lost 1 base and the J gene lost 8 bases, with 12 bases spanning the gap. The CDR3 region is CASSLVALGDSPLHF. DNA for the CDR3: TGTGCCAGCAGCTTAGTCGCCCTAGGCGATTCACCCCTCCACTTT.

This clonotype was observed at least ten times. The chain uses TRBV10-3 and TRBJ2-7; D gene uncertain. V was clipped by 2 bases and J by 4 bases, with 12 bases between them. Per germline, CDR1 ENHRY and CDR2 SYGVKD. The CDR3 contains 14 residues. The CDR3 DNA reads TGTGCCATCAGTGAGGACCTAGTTCTATACGAGCAGTACTTC. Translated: CAISEDLVLYEQYF.

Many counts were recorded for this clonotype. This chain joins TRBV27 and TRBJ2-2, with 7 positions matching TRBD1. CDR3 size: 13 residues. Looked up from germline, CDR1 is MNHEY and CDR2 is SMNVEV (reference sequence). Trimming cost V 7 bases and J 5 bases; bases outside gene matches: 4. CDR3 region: CASKPQGTGELFF. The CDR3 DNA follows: TGTGCCAGCAAGCCACAGGGGACCGGGGAGCTGTTTTTT.

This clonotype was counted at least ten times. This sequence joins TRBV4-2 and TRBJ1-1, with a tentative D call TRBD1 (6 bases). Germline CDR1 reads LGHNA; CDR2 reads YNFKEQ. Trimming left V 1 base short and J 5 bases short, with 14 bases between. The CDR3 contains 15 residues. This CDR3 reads CASSQVTGMDTEAFF. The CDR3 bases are TGTGCCAGCAGCCAAGTCACAGGGATGGATACTGAAGCTTTCTTT.

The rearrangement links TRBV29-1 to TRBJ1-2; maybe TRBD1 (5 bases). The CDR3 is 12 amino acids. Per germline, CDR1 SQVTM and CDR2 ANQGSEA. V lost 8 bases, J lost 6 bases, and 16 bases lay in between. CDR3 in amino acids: CSFGTDWDGYTF. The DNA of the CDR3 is TGCAGCTTCGGGACTGACTGGGATGGCTACACCTTC.

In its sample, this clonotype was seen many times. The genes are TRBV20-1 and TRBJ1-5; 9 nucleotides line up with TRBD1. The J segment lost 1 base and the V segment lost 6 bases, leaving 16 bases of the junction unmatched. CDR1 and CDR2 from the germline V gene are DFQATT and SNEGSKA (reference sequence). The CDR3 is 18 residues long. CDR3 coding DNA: TGCAGTGCCAAGGGACAGGGAACCAAGAAAATAAGCAATCAGCCCCAGCATTTT. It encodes CSAKGQGTKKISNQPQHF.

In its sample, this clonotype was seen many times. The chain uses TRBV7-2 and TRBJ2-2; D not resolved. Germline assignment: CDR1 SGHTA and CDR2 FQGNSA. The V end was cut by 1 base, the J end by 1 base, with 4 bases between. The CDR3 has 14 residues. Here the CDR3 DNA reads TGTGCCAGCAGCTTAGGGGGGAACACCGGGGAGCTGTTTTTT. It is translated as CASSLGGNTGELFF.

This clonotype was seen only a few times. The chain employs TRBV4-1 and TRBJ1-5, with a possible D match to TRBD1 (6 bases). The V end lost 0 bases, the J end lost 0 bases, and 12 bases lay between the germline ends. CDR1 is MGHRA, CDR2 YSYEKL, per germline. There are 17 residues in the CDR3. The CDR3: CASSQDSRGSSNQPQHF. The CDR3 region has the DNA TGCGCCAGCAGCCAAGACAGTAGGGGGAGTAGCAATCAGCCCCAGCATTTT.